This record concerns one TCR beta chain sequence. Its specificity is unknown. Assay: immunoSEQ multiplex PCR; the TCRdb copy retains only in-frame clones and omits some. This table holds 100,000 to 150,000 clones, more than 80% found once. The data derive from a study of T cell responses to AZD1222 COVID-19 vaccine. Overall study context: Second-dose intervals near 4 or 12 weeks were combined.

V was trimmed by 4 bases and J by 1 base, leaving 14 bases between them. The germline CDR1 and CDR2 sequences are SGDLS and YYNGEE. CDR3 length: 15 residues. Study-level points and caveats: Vaccine-associated CD4 TCRs spanned spike, dominant at 160-218 and 743-854. Donors were chiefly white British, with a greater number of females, and clonal diversity was perhaps underestimated. Only a handful of AZD1222 recipients, six or seven in all, had baseline seropositivity.

The chain combines TRBV9 with TRBJ2-5, with D possibly TRBD2 on 6 matching bases. Sequencing was performed on peripheral blood, taken on day 0 of AZD1222 vaccination. This clonotype was sampled from an adult in good health. The CDR3 nucleotides are TGTGCCAGCAGCCTTAGCGGAGCCCCCCAAGAGACCCAGTACTTC. This gives the protein CASSLSGAPQETQYF.